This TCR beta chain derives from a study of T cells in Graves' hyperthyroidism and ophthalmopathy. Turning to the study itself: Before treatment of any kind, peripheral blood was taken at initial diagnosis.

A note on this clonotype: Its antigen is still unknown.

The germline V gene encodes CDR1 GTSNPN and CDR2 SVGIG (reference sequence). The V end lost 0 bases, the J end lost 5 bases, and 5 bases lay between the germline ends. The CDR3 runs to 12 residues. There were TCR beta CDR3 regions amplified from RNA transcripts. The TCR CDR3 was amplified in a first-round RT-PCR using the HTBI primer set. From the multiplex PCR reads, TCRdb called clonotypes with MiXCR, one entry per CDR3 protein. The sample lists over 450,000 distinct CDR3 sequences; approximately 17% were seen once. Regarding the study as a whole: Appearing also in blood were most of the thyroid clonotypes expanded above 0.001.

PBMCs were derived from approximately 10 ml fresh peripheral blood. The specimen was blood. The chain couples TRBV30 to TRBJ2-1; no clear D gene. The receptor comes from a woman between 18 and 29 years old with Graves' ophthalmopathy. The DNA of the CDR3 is TGTGCCTGGAGTGTACGAGACAATGAGCAGTTCTTC. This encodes CAWSVRDNEQFF.